This T cell receptor beta chain was found in a study of T-cell reconstitution after alpha-beta-depleted transplantation in children. As to this clonotype: At one of its ends the junction is not consistent with the germline gene, which may arise from a read error.

The authors prepared the TCRbeta library with unique molecular identifiers. TCRdb redid the calling of the PCR reads with MiXCR, one entry per CDR3 protein. The sample holds about 420,000 distinct CDR3 sequences, roughly a tenth seen once. The germline CDR1 and CDR2 sequences are SGHRS and YFSETQ. The CDR3 runs to 12 residues. This chain uses TRBV5-1 with TRBJ2-1; 7 nucleotides align to TRBD1. The sequencing here drew on PBMCs from the stem cell graft donor, taken from the stem cell graft. This TCR was sampled from a human donor who donated a stem cell graft to a child with acute myeloid leukemia. For the CDR3, the DNA is TGCGCCAGCGGGGACAGTTACAATGACCAGTTCTTC. Its protein product is CASGDSYNDQFF.